The clone carrying this T cell receptor beta chain was seen only a few times. The V and J ends lost 0 bases and 5 bases respectively, with 10 bases between them. Germline CDR1 reads MGHRA; CDR2 reads YSYEKL. This CDR3 contains 14 residues. These data are taken from a study of blood T cell repertoires in COVID-19. Overall study: Samples taken during acute and convalescent COVID-19 were collected in the United States, Italy and Spain. From T cells, B-cell-depleted T cells, or PBMCs came the material, which was cDNA or gDNA.

Original data processing: Reference gene primers were amplified, and this amplification served to estimate nucleated cell counts. The table came from immunoSEQ multiplex PCR; TCRdb's copy has only in-frame clones and leaves some out. That table furnishes V, J and clone size, whereas the DNA furnished D and trimming. This sample yields 50,000 to 80,000 clones, of which more than 65% are seen a single time; roughly 5.4% belongs to the top ten. The TCR was taken from a human donor in a cohort sampled during active COVID-19. Source material: peripheral blood. The chain couples TRBV4-1 to TRBJ2-5; D perhaps matches TRBD2 (6 bases). CDR3 bases: TGCGCCAGCAGCCAAGATGAGGGGAGGGAGACCCAGTACTTC. This encodes CASSQDEGRETQYF.